These 16 T cell receptor beta chains share one sample of origin, sequenced in a study of T cell responses to AZD1222 COVID-19 vaccine (dated by TCRdb to the early 2020s). Library creation used the immunoSEQ multiplex PCR assay. What TCRdb holds here is the immuneACCESS table cut down to in-frame rearrangements. Part of the clones is not present; checked against another copy, under half of the missing clones reflect an unresolved V gene, and the others are unexplained. The sample records 98,000 or so clones, 88% of which are singletons. More than 15% of the sample comes from the top ten. This sample's time point label indicates: about 28 days (+/-7) after the second vaccine dose. The sample here was peripheral blood, taken 28 days after the second AZD1222 dose. The receptors derive from an adult who received the AZD1222 COVID-19 vaccine.

This clone came up a few times. The rearrangement links TRBV14 to TRBJ1-1; possibly TRBD1 for D (5 bases). Germline CDR1 and CDR2: SGHDN and FVKESK. The CDR3 contains 13 residues. Trimming pared 1 base from V and 5 bases from J, leaving 8 bases between. CDR3 protein: CASSQVGGTEAFF. DNA of the CDR3: TGTGCCAGCAGCCAAGTGGGGGGGACTGAAGCTTTCTTT.

J is TRBJ1-5 and V is TRBV12-3 or TRBV12-4; D not certain. The CDR3 consists of 13 residues. Trimming took 1 base from V and 5 from J, leaving 6 bases between them. The CDR3 nucleotides read TGTGCCAGCAGTTTAGGAGAGTATCAGCCCCAGCATTTT. Protein sequence: CASSLGEYQPQHF.

The chain recombines TRBV24-1 with TRBJ1-4, with 9 bases matching TRBD1. The germline gives CDR1 KGHDR, CDR2 SFDVKD. V dropped 8 bases and J dropped 9; count of bases not matched to a gene: 6. The CDR3 runs 13 residues. CDR3 residues: CATMDRGFQKLFF. CDR3 DNA sequence: TGTGCCACCATGGACAGGGGCTTCCAAAAACTGTTTTTT.

The genes are TRBV7-9 and TRBJ1-1, with D perhaps TRBD1 (6 bases). The length of the CDR3 is 13 residues. Germline CDR1 SEHNR, CDR2 FQNEAQ (reference sequence). V was trimmed by 5 bases and J by 5 bases, leaving 12 bases between them. Here the CDR3 DNA reads TGTGCCAGCAGCCTGGCAGGGGTGACTGAAGCTTTCTTT. It translates to CASSLAGVTEAFF.

The chain uses TRBV7-9 and TRBJ1-2; D possibly corresponds to TRBD1 (5 bases). This CDR3 has 15 amino acids. Germline V gene data show CDR1 as SEHNR and CDR2 as FQNEAQ (reference sequence). Trimming removed 5 bases from V and 0 bases from J, with 13 bases in between. This chain's CDR3 is CASSGATVTNYGYTF. The CDR3 DNA reads TGTGCCAGCAGCGGGGCGACGGTTACTAACTATGGCTACACCTTC.

This rearrangement joins TRBV3-1 (or the pseudogene TRBV3-2) to TRBJ2-7; D gene uncertain. The CDR3 loop spans 13 amino acids. In germline, CDR1 is LGHDT, CDR2 YNNKEL (reference sequence). The V gene lost 2 bases and the J gene lost 0 bases, with 5 bases spanning the gap. The CDR3 DNA is TGTGCCAGCAGCCAACCGCTCTCCTACGAGCAGTACTTC. Its protein product is CASSQPLSYEQYF.

This rearrangement joins TRBV19 to TRBJ2-7, with 8 bases fitting TRBD2. The CDR3 has 13 residues. V trimming: 6 bases; J trimming: 1 base; junction bases outside the gene matches: 2. Germline loops: CDR1 LNHDA, CDR2 SQIVND (reference sequence). Here the CDR3 reads CASSGGGSYEQYF. The CDR3 bases are TGTGCCAGTAGCGGGGGGGGATCCTACGAGCAGTACTTC.

This sequence joins TRBV6-5 and TRBJ1-1, with D hard to call. The CDR3 totals 15 residues. The germline V and J ends were trimmed by 6 bases and 1 base, with 15 bases remaining between them. Germline lookup yields CDR1 MNHEY and CDR2 SVGAGI. As DNA, the CDR3 is TGTGCCAGCAGACGCCTTGCGGCAGCGAACACTGAAGCTTTCTTT. Protein sequence: CASRRLAAANTEAFF.

CDR3 nucleotide sequence: TGTGCCTCACAACTAGCGGGAGTCAATGAGCAGTTCTTC. It specifies CASQLAGVNEQFF. The chain has TRBV24-1 and TRBJ2-1; 11 bases fit TRBD2. The CDR3 is 13 amino acids. Per germline, CDR1 KGHDR and CDR2 SFDVKD. Germline trimming cut 12 bases from V and 6 bases from J; bases unmatched to any gene: 6.

The chain combines TRBV19 with TRBJ2-6; no definite D call. Trimming pared 6 bases from V and 0 bases from J, leaving 15 bases between. CDR1 and CDR2 from the germline V gene are LNHDA and SQIVND (reference sequence). The CDR3 sequence is 17 residues long. CDR3 bases: TGTGCCAGTAGCCTAGATGCTGAAGGCTCTGGGGCCAACGTCCTGACTTTC. The encoded protein is CASSLDAEGSGANVLTF.

V gene TRBV10-1 combines with J gene TRBJ1-2; TRBD1 matches at 7 bases. The CDR3 is 13 amino acids. CDR1 and CDR2 from the germline V gene are WNHNN and SYGVQD (reference sequence). Unmatched junction bases numbered 2, after V lost 0 bases and J lost 7 bases. CDR3 bases: TGCGCCAGCAGTGAGTCCGGACAGGCTGGCTACACCTTC. This translates into CASSESGQAGYTF.

The chain recombines TRBV18 with TRBJ1-2, with TRBD1 matching over 11 bases. The germline V gene encodes CDR1 KGHSH and CDR2 LQKENI. The CDR3 covers 19 residues. Trimming cost V 4 bases and J 3 bases; bases outside gene matches: 16. The CDR3 DNA is TGTGCCAGCTCACAAACAACCCTGGGACAGGGGGAGGTCTACTATGGCTACACCTTC. Translating gives CASSQTTLGQGEVYYGYTF.

The J gene is TRBJ2-3, the V gene TRBV6-4; 7 nucleotides match TRBD1. J gave up 3 bases and V 6 bases, and 6 bases lay outside the gene matches. CDR3 length: 14 amino acids. Germline V gene lookup returns CDR1 MRHNA and CDR2 SNTAGT. The CDR3 nucleotides are TGTGCCAGCAGCCCTAGACAGGGAACAGATACGCAGTATTTT. Its protein is CASSPRQGTDTQYF.

V and J are TRBV5-1 and TRBJ2-5; possible D gene TRBD1, 5 bases. This CDR3 is 14 amino acids long. In germline, CDR1 is SGHRS, CDR2 YFSETQ. Trimming pared 4 bases from V and 2 bases from J, leaving 12 bases between. This CDR3 reads CASSRQGQQETQYF. The CDR3 DNA follows: TGCGCCAGCAGCCGCCAGGGTCAGCAAGAGACCCAGTACTTC.

The rearrangement links TRBV20-1 to TRBJ2-2, with D maybe TRBD2 (6 bases). Trimming took off 3 bases at V and 3 bases at J, with 23 bases between the two ends. Germline V CDR1 and CDR2: DFQATT, SNEGSKA (reference sequence). The CDR3 extends over 18 amino acids. The CDR3 DNA reads TGCAGTGCTAGTCTCCCCGCTTTGGCAGGGAGGTACACCGGGGAGCTGTTTTTT. Its protein product is CSASLPALAGRYTGELFF.

V and J are TRBV24-1 and TRBJ2-3, with D tentatively TRBD2 (6 bases). V shed 4 bases and J shed 1 base, with 14 bases lying between them. Germline CDR1 reads KGHDR; CDR2 reads SFDVKD. The CDR3 runs to 16 residues. The CDR3: CATSETGGGGTDTQYF. The CDR3 bases are TGTGCCACCAGTGAAACTGGGGGAGGAGGCACAGATACGCAGTATTTT.